The rows below give T cell receptor beta chains drawn from one sample of a study of T cell repertoires in cytomegalovirus infection. TCRdb ran MiXCR on the reads and lists one entry per CDR3 protein. The table includes almost 300,000 distinct CDR3 sequences, around 10% detected once. Sequencing was performed on PBMCs. These receptors all stem from a human donor in good health (CMV status not recorded). Some clones in this sample may be carry-over from other donors' samples. CDR3s include the opening cysteine and the closing phenylalanine or tryptophan. The D gene is left open where the match is weak. Expanded clones get a size class; other rows say once, few or many, or leave the size out.

NA	once	TRBV20-1	TRBJ1-6	CSARNPGIQAVALHF	TGCAGTGCTAGAAATCCGGGAATCCAAGCCGTAGCCCTCCACTTT
NA	NA	TRBV29-1	TRBJ1-4	CSARDATGEKLFF	TGCAGCGCCCGCGATGCGACTGGCGAAAAACTGTTTTTT
NA	NA	TRBV20-1	TRBJ2-7	CSASRGLSYEQYF	TGCAGTGCTAGCCGGGGTCTCTCCTACGAGCAGTACTTC
TRBD1	many	TRBV29-1	TRBJ1-2	CSVEDRAGGGGYTF	TGCAGCGTTGAAGATAGGGCAGGGGGCGGTGGCTACACCTTC
NA	NA	TRBV3-1	TRBJ2-2	CASSQTGTMNTGELFF	TGTGCCAGCAGCCAAACCGGGACAATGAACACCGGGGAGCTGTTTTTT
NA	few	TRBV20-1	TRBJ2-2	CSAGPGGELFF	TGCAGTGCGGGTCCGGGCGGGGAGCTGTTTTTT
NA	few	TRBV5-6	TRBJ2-3	CASSLKGGGRTDTQYF	TGTGCCAGCAGCTTGAAGGGGGGGGGGCGCACAGATACGCAGTATTTT
NA	many	TRBV2	TRBJ2-3	CASSPSGKQYF	TGTGCCAGCTCTCCCTCCGGGAAGCAGTATTTT
NA	many	TRBV11-3	TRBJ2-2	CASSSRWGTNTGELFF	TGTGCCAGCAGCTCCAGGTGGGGCACGAACACCGGGGAGCTGTTTTTT
NA	few	TRBV20-1	TRBJ2-4	CSAPVAGVKNIQYF	TGCAGTGCTCCCGTGGCCGGGGTCAAAAACATTCAGTACTTC
TRBD1	many	TRBV25-1	TRBJ2-7	CASSEGTGGFSTYEQYF	TGTGCCAGCAGTGAAGGGACAGGGGGATTTTCGACCTACGAGCAGTACTTC
NA	many	TRBV7-3	TRBJ2-2	CASSVLANTGELFF	TGTGCCAGCAGCGTTCTAGCTAACACCGGGGAGCTGTTTTTT
NA	NA	TRBV6-8	TRBJ2-7	CASSYSSGRYEQYF	TGTGCCAGCAGTTACTCGTCAGGGAGGTACGAGCAGTACTTC
TRBD2	many	TRBV6-2/TRBV6-3	TRBJ2-5	CASRSSGGARETQYF	TGTGCCAGCCGTAGTAGCGGGGGGGCCCGAGAGACCCAGTACTTC
NA	many	TRBV7-2	TRBJ2-3	CASSEQGTDTQYF	TGTGCCAGCAGCGAACAGGGTACAGATACGCAGTATTTT
TRBD1	few	TRBV4-3	TRBJ1-1	CASSQWDSEAFF	TGCGCCAGCAGCCAATGGGACAGTGAAGCTTTCTTT
NA	many	TRBV29-1	TRBJ2-1	CSNLGWNEQFF	TGCAGCAACCTGGGGTGGAATGAGCAGTTCTTC
TRBD1	many	TRBV7-2	TRBJ1-1	CASSLWLLTGGHTEAFF	TGTGCCAGCAGCTTATGGTTGTTGACAGGGGGCCACACTGAAGCTTTCTTT
NA	many	TRBV7-9	TRBJ2-5	CASSLTWETQYF	TGTGCCAGCAGCTTAACCTGGGAGACCCAGTACTTC
TRBD1	many	TRBV28	TRBJ2-6	CASSLVQGSGANVLTF	TGTGCCAGCAGTTTAGTACAGGGGAGCGGGGCCAACGTCCTGACTTTC
TRBD1	many	TRBV7-9	TRBJ2-7	CASSSRQGRASYEQYF	TGTGCCAGCAGCTCGCGACAGGGGAGAGCTTCCTACGAGCAGTACTTC
TRBD1	many	TRBV7-6	TRBJ2-2	CASGTGSTGELFF	TGTGCCAGCGGGACAGGGTCCACCGGGGAGCTGTTTTTT
NA	NA	TRBV29-1	TRBJ2-4	CSVEEGTGSAKNIQYF	TGCAGCGTTGAAGAGGGAACAGGGTCGGCCAAAAACATTCAGTACTTC
TRBD1	many	TRBV2	TRBJ1-5	CASTQGDRPNQPQHF	TGTGCCAGCACCCAAGGGGACAGACCCAATCAGCCCCAGCATTTT
TRBD1	many	TRBV20-1	TRBJ2-7	CSAQDTGGAYEQYF	TGCAGTGCACAAGACACAGGGGGCGCATACGAGCAGTACTTC
TRBD1	NA	TRBV5-1	TRBJ1-5	CASSFTGGGGQPQHF	TGCGCCAGCAGCTTCACAGGGGGCGGCGGTCAGCCCCAGCATTTT
NA	NA	TRBV10-3	TRBJ2-5	CAISEHQETQYF	TGTGCCATCAGTGAGCATCAAGAGACCCAGTACTTC
NA	NA	TRBV20-1	TRBJ2-1	CSANANYNEQFF	TGCAGTGCTAACGCGAACTACAATGAGCAGTTCTTC
NA	many	TRBV7-2	TRBJ1-5	CASSFYGGSQHF	TGTGCCAGCAGCTTTTATGGGGGGTCTCAGCATTTT
TRBD2	many	TRBV5-8	TRBJ2-5	CASSPGLAGIQETQYF	TGTGCCAGCAGCCCGGGACTAGCGGGCATCCAAGAGACCCAGTACTTC
NA	many	TRBV2	TRBJ1-6	CASTLDSISPLHF	TGTGCCAGCACCTTGGACAGTATTTCACCCCTCCACTTT
NA	few	TRBV2	TRBJ1-2	CASSPRDIYGYTF	TGTGCCAGCAGCCCCAGGGACATCTATGGCTACACCTTC
TRBD1	many	TRBV29-1	TRBJ2-2	CSALQGAGTGELFF	TGCAGCGCCCTACAGGGGGCAGGCACCGGGGAGCTGTTTTTT
NA	NA	TRBV6-6	TRBJ2-3	CASRIPGSSTDTQYF	TGTGCCAGCAGGATTCCCGGCTCTAGCACAGATACGCAGTATTTT
TRBD1	NA	TRBV11-3	TRBJ2-2	CASSVGQGATGELFF	TGTGCCAGCAGCGTGGGACAGGGGGCAACCGGGGAGCTGTTTTTT
TRBD2	many	TRBV3-1	TRBJ2-5	CASSQGIAGRQETQYF	TGTGCCAGCAGCCAAGGGATAGCGGGGCGACAAGAGACCCAGTACTTC
NA	many	TRBV12-3/TRBV12-4	TRBJ1-4	CASRRRSTNEKLFF	TGTGCCAGCAGGCGGAGATCAACTAATGAAAAACTGTTTTTT
TRBD1	many	TRBV6-2/TRBV6-3	TRBJ2-4	CASSWTGVKGNIQYF	TGTGCCAGCAGTTGGACAGGGGTAAAAGGAAACATTCAGTACTTC
NA	many	TRBV29-1	TRBJ2-5	CSVGAIAEDQYF	TGCAGCGTCGGAGCCATCGCGGAGGACCAGTACTTC
NA	many	TRBV28	TRBJ1-2	CASSLTPGSVGYTF	TGTGCCAGCAGTTTAACCCCAGGGAGCGTTGGCTACACCTTC
NA	few	TRBV5-1	TRBJ2-5	CASSLEGRETQYF	TGCGCCAGCAGCTTAGAGGGTCGAGAGACCCAGTACTTC
NA	many	TRBV5-1	TRBJ2-2	CASSPPGLPLGGELFF	TGCGCCAGCAGCCCCCCGGGACTTCCTCTCGGCGGGGAGCTGTTTTTT
NA	NA	TRBV7-9	TRBJ2-1	CASSAPSDRGNEQFF	TGTGCCAGCAGCGCCCCCTCGGACCGAGGGAATGAGCAGTTCTTC
NA	many	TRBV7-9	TRBJ2-6	CASSLAWTGFSGANVLTF	TGTGCCAGCAGCTTAGCATGGACGGGGTTTTCTGGGGCCAACGTCCTGACTTTC
TRBD2	few	TRBV5-5	TRBJ2-3	CASSAGTSGGGWDTQYF	TGTGCCAGCAGCGCCGGGACTAGCGGGGGGGGTTGGGATACGCAGTATTTT
TRBD1	many	TRBV14	TRBJ2-1	CASSRTGGAHNEQFF	TGTGCCAGCAGCCGGACAGGGGGCGCACACAATGAGCAGTTCTTC
TRBD1	many	TRBV6-2/TRBV6-3	TRBJ1-2	CASTLGTGFVTF	TGTGCCAGCACTCTCGGGACAGGATTTGTCACCTTC
NA	many	TRBV20-1	TRBJ2-1	CSARPRGSGEQFF	TGCAGTGCTAGACCGCGAGGGAGCGGGGAGCAGTTCTTC
TRBD1	many	TRBV6-1	TRBJ2-2	CATTGGSNTGELFF	TGTGCCACCACAGGGGGCTCGAACACCGGGGAGCTGTTTTTT
TRBD2	many	TRBV6-6	TRBJ2-2	CASSSLADTGELFF	TGTGCCAGCAGTTCCCTAGCGGACACCGGGGAGCTGTTTTTT
NA	many	TRBV7-9	TRBJ2-6	CASSSGRTSGANVLTF	TGTGCCAGCAGCTCGGGCAGAACCTCTGGGGCCAACGTCCTGACTTTC
NA	many	TRBV15	TRBJ1-2	CATSRDRIFYGYTF	TGTGCCACCAGCAGAGATCGGATTTTCTACGGCTACACCTTC
NA	many	TRBV11-3	TRBJ1-2	CASSLDRSGYTF	TGTGCCAGCAGCTTAGACAGAAGTGGCTACACCTTC
TRBD2	NA	TRBV18	TRBJ2-3	CASSPGRATSGADTQYF	TGTGCCAGCTCACCAGGCCGAGCAACTAGCGGGGCAGATACGCAGTATTTT
NA	NA	TRBV12-3/TRBV12-4	TRBJ2-7	CASSLFEYEQYF	TGTGCCAGCAGTTTGTTTGAGTACGAGCAGTACTTC
NA	many	TRBV7-6	TRBJ1-5	CASSQTPDQPQHF	TGTGCCAGCAGCCAAACACCAGATCAGCCCCAGCATTTT